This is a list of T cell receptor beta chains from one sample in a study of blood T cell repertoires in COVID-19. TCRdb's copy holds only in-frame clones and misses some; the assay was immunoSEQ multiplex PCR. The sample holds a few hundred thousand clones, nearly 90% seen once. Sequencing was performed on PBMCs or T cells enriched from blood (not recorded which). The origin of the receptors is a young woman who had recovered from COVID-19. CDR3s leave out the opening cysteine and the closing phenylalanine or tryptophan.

CDR3 protein: ASSLGPGMGTEAF
J gene: TRBJ1-1
V gene: TRBV5-1

CDR3 protein: ASSLSFGGQRRPGANVLT
J gene: TRBJ2-6
V gene: TRBV27

CDR3 protein: ASSDSNLRGTIY
J gene: TRBJ1-3
V gene: TRBV2

CDR3 protein: ASSRGTAPGANVLT
J gene: TRBJ2-6
V gene: TRBV7-9

CDR3 protein: ASSESQMIYEQY
J gene: TRBJ2-7
V gene: TRBV6-1

CDR3 protein: SASSSLAVWGGSTDTQY
J gene: TRBJ2-3
V gene: TRBV20-1

CDR3 protein: ASSQGAGRAEAF
J gene: TRBJ1-1
V gene: TRBV4-2

CDR3 protein: AIRQSSGNTIY
J gene: TRBJ1-3
V gene: TRBV6-5

CDR3 protein: VSEAQGTNTGELF
J gene: TRBJ2-2
V gene: TRBV2

CDR3 protein: ASSETTNQPQH
J gene: TRBJ1-5
V gene: TRBV6-1

CDR3 protein: AWSGTSTYNEQF
J gene: TRBJ2-1
V gene: TRBV30

CDR3 protein: ASSFQSSYNSPLH
J gene: TRBJ1-6
V gene: TRBV11-1

CDR3 protein: ASSPGQISNYGYT
J gene: TRBJ1-2
V gene: TRBV18

CDR3 protein: ASHSGSGTGYAGELF
J gene: TRBJ2-2
V gene: TRBV19

CDR3 protein: ASSPKGGLLSGNTIY
J gene: TRBJ1-3
V gene: TRBV13

CDR3 protein: ASRTFRTEDTEAF
J gene: TRBJ1-1
V gene: TRBV7-2

CDR3 protein: ASSARQVYGYT
J gene: TRBJ1-2
V gene: TRBV7-2

CDR3 protein: ASSLLGTPLSNQPQH
J gene: TRBJ1-5
V gene: TRBV7-2

CDR3 protein: ASSMTPQARGLRPI
J gene: TRBJ1-1
V gene: TRBV19

CDR3 protein: ASSDVPHTAPEAF
J gene: TRBJ1-1
V gene: TRBV6-1

CDR3 protein: ASSVGGVNEKLF
J gene: TRBJ1-4
V gene: TRBV9

CDR3 protein: ATSGAREKLF
J gene: TRBJ1-4
V gene: TRBV15

CDR3 protein: ASSLDRPTGELF
J gene: TRBJ2-2
V gene: TRBV11-2

CDR3 protein: ASSIEVLEFGGYT
J gene: TRBJ1-2
V gene: TRBV19

CDR3 protein: ASRWGDTEAF
J gene: TRBJ1-1
V gene: TRBV12-3/TRBV12-4

CDR3 protein: ASSLVGERAEAF
J gene: TRBJ1-1
V gene: TRBV5-1

CDR3 protein: ASSLEGAVTGELF
J gene: TRBJ2-2
V gene: TRBV7-8

CDR3 protein: ASSSIVDRARGYT
J gene: TRBJ1-2
V gene: TRBV11-2

CDR3 protein: ASSGAGTGVGNTIY
J gene: TRBJ1-3
V gene: TRBV19

CDR3 protein: ASSDGTGAITDTQY
J gene: TRBJ2-3
V gene: TRBV9

CDR3 protein: ASSQDLLAGGNNEQF
J gene: TRBJ2-1
V gene: TRBV3-1/TRBV3-2

CDR3 protein: ASSGGLAGGGETQY
J gene: TRBJ2-5
V gene: TRBV9

CDR3 protein: ASHSLFGLAAQETQY
J gene: TRBJ2-5
V gene: TRBV5-4

CDR3 protein: ASTQGWTEAF
J gene: TRBJ1-1
V gene: TRBV19

CDR3 protein: ATSRDWAGPYNEQF
J gene: TRBJ2-1
V gene: TRBV15

CDR3 protein: ASNPTAGRWEKLF
J gene: TRBJ1-4
V gene: TRBV6-5

CDR3 protein: ASSLAGLAAYGYT
J gene: TRBJ1-2
V gene: TRBV5-1

CDR3 protein: ASSLEKTGEEGTEAF
J gene: TRBJ1-1
V gene: TRBV5-6

CDR3 protein: ASSSSGTGANGYT
J gene: TRBJ1-2
V gene: TRBV19

CDR3 protein: ASSQERDTEAF
J gene: TRBJ1-1
V gene: TRBV4-2

CDR3 protein: ASRSLGGQGTYEQY
J gene: TRBJ2-7
V gene: TRBV7-9